These 7 T cell receptor beta chains came from one sample sequenced in a study of cytomegalovirus exposure and HLA in healthy donors. Method: immunoSEQ multiplex PCR; TCRdb's copy keeps in-frame clones and lacks some. The repertoire consists of 110,000 to 150,000 clones, with 94% occurring once and the leading ten covering approximately 1.8%. Sequenced input: PBMCs. The receptors come from a man aged 18 to 30 in good health and CMV-seropositive.

The chain joins TRBV14 to TRBJ2-1; 10 bases match TRBD2. After removal of 0 bases from V and 9 bases from J, the junction contained 8 bases not matched to a gene. This CDR3 spans 16 amino acids. Germline V gives CDR1 SGHDN, CDR2 FVKESK. CDR3 region: CASSQEPAGGPGEQFF. The DNA of the CDR3 is TGTGCCAGCAGCCAAGAACCAGCGGGAGGGCCGGGTGAGCAGTTCTTC. The complete variable domain, with remaining parts taken from reference TRBV14 and TRBJ2-1, reads EAGVTQFPSHSVIEKGQTVTLRCDPISGHDNLYWYRRVMGKEIKFLLHFVKESKQDESGMPNNRFLAERTGGTYSTLKVQPAELEDSGVYFCASSQEPAGGPGEQFFGPGTRLTVL.

V and J are TRBV11-2 and TRBJ2-7, with TRBD1 as a possible D gene (5 bases). The CDR3 is 13 amino acids. The V end was cut by 1 base, the J end by 5 bases, with 9 bases between. The germline V gene encodes CDR1 SGHAT and CDR2 FQNNGV. CDR3 DNA sequence: TGTGCCAGCAGCTTAGCCAGGGAAGACGAGCAGTACTTC. This encodes CASSLAREDEQYF.

The J gene is TRBJ2-7, the V gene TRBV9; 15 bases agree with TRBD2. This CDR3 spans 16 amino acids. V gave up 4 bases and J gave up 5 bases; unmatched junction bases: 7. CDR1 and CDR2 from the germline V gene are SGDLS and YYNGEE. DNA of the CDR3: TGTGCCAGCAGCAAGGGACTAGCGGGAGGTCTGGACGAGCAGTACTTC. Amino acids: CASSKGLAGGLDEQYF. Drawing the rest from reference TRBV9 and TRBJ2-7, the complete variable domain is DSGVTQTPKHLITATGQRVTLRCSPRSGDLSVYWYQQSLDQGLQFLIQYYNGEERAKGNILERFSAQQFPDLHSELNLSSLELGDSALYFCASSKGLAGGLDEQYFGPGTRLTVT.

The chain links TRBV19 to TRBJ2-1, with 14 nucleotides matching TRBD2. In germline, CDR1 is LNHDA, CDR2 SQIVND (reference sequence). V was clipped by 3 bases and J by 7 bases; unmatched bases: 2. This CDR3 region has 15 residues. The DNA of the CDR3 is TGTGCCAGTAGTATGACTAGCGGGAGGGGGAATGAGCAGTTCTTC. This codes for CASSMTSGRGNEQFF.

The chain carries TRBV30 and TRBJ1-2; TRBD1 agrees at 7 bases. J lost 4 bases, V lost 2 bases, and 1 base had no gene match. CDR1 and CDR2 (germline): GTSNPN, SVGIG (reference sequence). The CDR3 is 12 amino acids. CDR3 protein: CAWSPGGYGYTF. CDR3 in DNA: TGTGCCTGGAGTCCAGGGGGCTATGGCTACACCTTC.

The rearrangement links TRBV11-2 to TRBJ2-3, with D tentatively TRBD1 (6 bases). V lost 5 bases and J 2 bases, leaving 11 bases between the germline ends. The length of the CDR3 is 14 residues. Per germline, CDR1 SGHAT and CDR2 FQNNGV. Here the CDR3 DNA reads TGTGCCAGCAGCCAACGACAGGCCACAGATACGCAGTATTTT. It encodes CASSQRQATDTQYF. Drawing the rest from reference TRBV11-2 and TRBJ2-3, the complete variable domain is EAGVAQSPRYKIIEKRQSVAFWCNPISGHATLYWYQQILGQGPKLLIQFQNNGVVDDSQLPKDRFSAERLKGVDSTLKIQPAKLEDSAVYLCASSQRQATDTQYFGPGTRLTVL.

The rearrangement links TRBV10-1 to TRBJ1-1; tentative D call: TRBD1 (6 bases). CDR1 is WNHNN, CDR2 SYGVQD, per germline (reference sequence). The length of the CDR3 is 13 residues. V gave up 3 bases and J gave up 2 bases, with 7 bases separating them. CDR3 sequence reads: CASSDRGNTEAFF. CDR3 DNA: TGCGCCAGCAGTGACAGGGGAAACACTGAAGCTTTCTTT.